This T cell receptor beta chain was recorded in a study of T-cell reconstitution after alpha-beta-depleted transplantation in children. Trimming cost V 0 bases and J 5 bases, with 3 bases left between them. The CDR3 is made up of 12 amino acids. Germline V gene lookup returns CDR1 SGHDT and CDR2 YYEEEE. Findings of the study overall: Some patients' high day-60 TCRbeta diversity was traced to surviving recipient T cells and thymic progenitors.

Researchers prepared the TCRbeta library using unique molecular identifiers, the study reports. MiXCR, run by TCRdb on the PCR reads, gives a single entry per CDR3 protein. The sample holds roughly 98,000 distinct CDR3 sequences, about a sixth seen once. This clonotype was counted a few times. The target antigen is unknown. The gene calls are TRBV5-6 and TRBJ1-5; no clear D. The sequence was collected from a male patient between 2 and 10 years old who had a stem cell transplant for acute lymphoblastic leukemia, so the T cells may come from the graft donor. The source was PBMCs, mostly from graft donor cells, collected 180 days after TCRalphabeta/CD19-depleted stem cell transplant. In DNA, the CDR3 is TGTGCCAGCAGCTTGGTAGATCAGCCCCAGCATTTT. Translating it yields CASSLVDQPQHF. Drawing the rest from reference TRBV5-6 and TRBJ1-5, the complete variable domain is DAGVTQSPTHLIKTRGQQVTLRCSPKSGHDTVSWYQQALGQGPQFIFQYYEEEERQRGNFPDRFSGHQFPNYSSELNVNALLLGDSALYLCASSLVDQPQHFGDGTRLSIL.